This T cell receptor (beta chain) was recovered during a study of blood T cell repertoires in COVID-19. Study in general: The United States, Italy and Spain were the sources of the acute and convalescent COVID-19 samples. The cDNA or gDNA used as material had been derived from T cells, B-cell-depleted T cells, or PBMCs.

Per the original methods: Estimated nucleated cell counts came from reference gene primer amplification. Profiling relied on immunoSEQ multiplex PCR, and the TCRdb table lists in-frame clones only, not all of them. From that table come the V and J calls and clone size; the DNA was used to work out D and trimming. Found here are some 150,000 clones, under 90% of them singletons; the top ten hold more than 40%. The germline CDR1 and CDR2 sequences are MNHEY and SVGEGT. V was clipped by 5 bases and J by 6 bases, with 13 bases between them. This CDR3 spans 14 amino acids. What was sequenced was peripheral blood. The receptor was derived from a human donor in a cohort sampled during active COVID-19. This chain joins TRBV6-2 or TRBV6-3 and TRBJ1-4; no reliable D call. The CDR3 here is CASSDGGEDEKLFF. For the CDR3, the DNA is TGTGCCAGCAGTGACGGTGGGGAGGATGAAAAACTGTTTTTT.